Described below is a single TCR beta chain sequence and its context. Its antigen is currently unknown. The data were taken from a study of T-cell memory formation after mild COVID-19. The overall study: Clusters were largely donor specific.

The CDR3 covers 8 residues. V lost 8 bases and J lost 13, with 11 bases in between. Germline V gene sequence: CDR1 SQVTM, CDR2 ANQGSEA. Study results and caveats: Nothing confirmed that second-wave clones peaking on day 37 were specific for SARS-CoV-2. Mostly located in CM and EM were contracting CD4+ clones, with contracting CD8+ clones located in EMRA.

The TCR alpha and TCR beta cDNA libraries, bearing sample barcodes and UMIs, were generated by 5'RACE using constant-segment primers. MiXCR, run by TCRdb on the 5' RACE reads, gives a single entry per CDR3 protein. Counted here are some 100,000 distinct CDR3 sequences, 8.5% to 14% occurring once; the ten biggest clones make up roughly two fifths. V gene TRBV29-1 combines with J gene TRBJ1-2; weak D call: TRBD1 (6 bases). The receptor's source is a man between 18 and 29 years old who had mild COVID-19 (a few samples of this study predate the infection). Cell type and time point are not known. Sequenced input: PBMCs or a T cell subset sorted from them (not recorded which). The CDR3 DNA reads as TGCAGCTCCGGGGGCGGCACCTTC. Translating it yields CSSGGGTF.